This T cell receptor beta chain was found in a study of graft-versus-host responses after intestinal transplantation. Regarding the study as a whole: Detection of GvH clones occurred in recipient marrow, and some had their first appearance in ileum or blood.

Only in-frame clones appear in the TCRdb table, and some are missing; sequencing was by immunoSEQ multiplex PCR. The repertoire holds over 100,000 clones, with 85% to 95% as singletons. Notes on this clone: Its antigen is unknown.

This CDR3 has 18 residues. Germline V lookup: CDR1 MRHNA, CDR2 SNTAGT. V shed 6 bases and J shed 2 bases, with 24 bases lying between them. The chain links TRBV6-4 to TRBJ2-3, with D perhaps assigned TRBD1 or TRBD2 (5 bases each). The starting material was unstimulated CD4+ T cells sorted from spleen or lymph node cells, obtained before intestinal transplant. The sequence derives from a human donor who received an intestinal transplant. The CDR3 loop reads CASRHPGRTCGDTDTQYF. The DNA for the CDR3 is TGTGCCAGCAGGCATCCGGGACGGACATGTGGGGACACAGATACGCAGTATTTT.